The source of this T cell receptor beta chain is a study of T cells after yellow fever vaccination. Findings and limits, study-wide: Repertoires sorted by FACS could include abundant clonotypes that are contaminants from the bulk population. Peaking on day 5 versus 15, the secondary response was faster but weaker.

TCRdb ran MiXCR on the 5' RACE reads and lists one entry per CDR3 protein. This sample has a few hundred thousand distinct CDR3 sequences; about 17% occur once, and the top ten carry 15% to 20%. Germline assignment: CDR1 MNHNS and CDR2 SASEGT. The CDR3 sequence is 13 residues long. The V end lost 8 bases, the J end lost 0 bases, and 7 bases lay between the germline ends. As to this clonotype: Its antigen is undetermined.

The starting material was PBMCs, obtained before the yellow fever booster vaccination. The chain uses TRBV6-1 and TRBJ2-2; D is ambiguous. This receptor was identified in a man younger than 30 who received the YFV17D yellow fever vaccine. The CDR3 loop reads CASGGANTGELFF. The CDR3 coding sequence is TGTGCCAGCGGTGGGGCGAACACCGGGGAGCTGTTTTTT.